This T cell receptor beta chain was sequenced during a study of cytomegalovirus exposure and HLA in healthy donors. Study context: The Caucasian-associated ancestry cluster held 65% to 90% of over 350 genotyped donors.

V lost 4 bases, J lost 8 bases, and 10 bases stayed unmatched. The CDR3 spans 14 residues. CDR1 is ENHRY and CDR2 is SYGVKD in the germline V gene. This clone was seen only a few times. The antigen is not known. Regarding the study as a whole: TCR beta V segments were, for the most part, productive about 87% or about 30% of the time in an earlier analysis.

PCR employed 60 Vbeta and 13 Jbeta primers. The assay was immunoSEQ multiplex PCR, and TCRdb's table has in-frame clones only and misses some. There are some 180,000 clones in the sample; roughly 82% occur only once, and 1.5% to 1.7% lies in the top ten. Donors consisted of healthy bone marrow donors. What was sequenced was PBMCs. The chain combines TRBV10-3 with TRBJ1-2, with 7 bases matching TRBD1. This receptor was taken from a man aged 40-49 years in good health and CMV-seronegative. This chain's CDR3 is CAISGTGTANGYTF. For the CDR3, the DNA is TGTGCCATCAGTGGTACCGGGACAGCAAACGGCTACACCTTC.